The 10 T cell receptor beta chains reported below all come from one sample, sequenced in a study of T cell changes during pregnancy in multiple sclerosis. Produced via immunoSEQ multiplex PCR; TCRdb's table is partial and in-frame only. The sample comprises roughly 40,000 clones, roughly nine tenths of which are singletons, and around 0.8% rests with the top ten. Here the sequenced sample was CD4+ T cells from peripheral blood mononuclear cells, taken before pregnancy. The receptors were gathered from a female donor with multiple sclerosis, enrolled in a pregnancy study.

V and J are TRBV19 and TRBJ1-5; 7 bases are a match to TRBD1. The CDR3 runs to 14 residues. The germline V gene has CDR1 LNHDA and CDR2 SQIVND (reference sequence). Trimming at V came to 3 bases and at J to 6 bases, leaving 5 bases not matched to a gene. The CDR3 DNA follows: TGTGCCAGTAGTATTAGGGGGCTGGGTCAGCCCCAGCATTTT. Translating gives CASSIRGLGQPQHF.

The chain employs TRBV5-4 and TRBJ1-4, with 11 bases fitting TRBD1. The CDR3 length is 15 residues. Germline trimming cut 4 bases from V and 7 bases from J; bases unmatched to any gene: 6. Germline V gene lookup returns CDR1 SGHNT and CDR2 YYREEE (reference sequence). The CDR3 DNA follows: TGTGCCAGCAGCCCGCGGGACAGGGGGGGTGAAAAACTGTTTTTT. It is translated as CASSPRDRGGEKLFF.

The chain carries TRBV7-2 and TRBJ2-7; 8 bases are a match to TRBD1. The J segment lost 4 bases and the V segment lost 5 bases, leaving 7 bases of the junction unmatched. From germline, CDR1 is SGHTA and CDR2 FQGNSA. This CDR3 contains 14 residues. CDR3 coding DNA: TGTGCCAGCAGCACAAGGACAGGGATGTACGAGCAGTACTTC. It is translated as CASSTRTGMYEQYF.

The V gene is TRBV27, the J gene TRBJ2-3; D is perhaps TRBD2 (5 bases). The V gene lost 2 bases and the J gene lost 2 bases, with 17 bases spanning the gap. Looked up from germline, CDR1 is MNHEY and CDR2 is SMNVEV (reference sequence). This CDR3 comprises 17 residues. This CDR3 reads CASSLVRAAGLTDTQYF. Written as DNA, the CDR3 is TGTGCCAGCAGTTTAGTCCGGGCGGCAGGACTCACAGATACGCAGTATTTT.

This clone was recorded once. The CDR3 DNA is TGTGCCAGCAGCTTAGTGCCAGGGAACACTGAAGCTTTCTTT. Its protein product is CASSLVPGNTEAFF. V and J are TRBV7-6 and TRBJ1-1, with D unclear. CDR1 and CDR2 (germline): SGHVS, FNYEAQ. Trimming removed 1 base from V and 1 base from J, with 7 bases in between. CDR3 length equals 14 residues.

The chain joins TRBV5-1 to TRBJ1-6; no clear D gene. V shed 0 bases and J shed 7 bases, with 14 bases lying between them. The CDR3 runs to 16 residues. Germline values: CDR1 SGHRS, CDR2 YFSETQ. CDR3 in amino acids: CASSLGEQAINSPLHF. CDR3 coding DNA: TGCGCCAGCAGCTTGGGGGAGCAGGCTATCAATTCACCCCTCCACTTT.

This chain connects TRBV7-2 to TRBJ2-7, with D possibly TRBD1 on 6 matching bases. Deletions cut 6 bases from V and 2 bases from J, with 11 bases between. CDR3 length: 13 residues. From germline, CDR1 is SGHTA and CDR2 FQGNSA. The DNA of the CDR3 is TGTGCCAGCAGGGCGACAGGAGCCTACGAGCAGTACTTC. Its translation is CASRATGAYEQYF.

This chain joins TRBV2 and TRBJ2-5, with D uncertain. Trimming left V 4 bases short and J 0 bases short, with 9 bases between. Germline CDR1 SNHLY, CDR2 FYNNEI. The CDR3 runs 14 residues. The CDR3 bases are TGTGCCAGCAGTGCCGAACAGTACCAAGAGACCCAGTACTTC. Encoded protein: CASSAEQYQETQYF.

V and J are TRBV4-3 and TRBJ2-3; TRBD2 aligns across 8 bases. The CDR3 loop spans 17 amino acids. In germline, CDR1 is LGHNA, CDR2 YSLEER. With V trimmed by 0 bases and J by 2 bases, 7 bases remained unmatched. DNA for the CDR3: TGCGCCAGCAGCCAAGATTCCGGGGGGGCGTTCACAGATACGCAGTATTTT. Protein product: CASSQDSGGAFTDTQYF.

V is TRBV11-1 and J is TRBJ1-4; D gene unclear. This CDR3 is built from 16 residues. CDR1 is SGHAT, CDR2 FQDESV, per germline (reference sequence). Trimming cost V 1 base and J 0 bases, with 9 bases left between them. Here the CDR3 reads CASSLDPAATNEKLFF. CDR3 DNA sequence: TGTGCCAGCAGCTTAGACCCTGCAGCAACTAATGAAAAACTGTTTTTT.